The rows below give T cell receptor beta chains drawn from one sample of a study of T cell clonotyping in hematopoietic cell transplantation. Here immunoSEQ multiplex PCR was the method, and the copy in TCRdb shows in-frame clones only, minus some. This sample has 5,000 to 6,000 clones; about 29% occur once, and the top ten carry about 17%. The sequenced sample was peripheral blood mononuclear cells, obtained before stem cell transplant. The receptors were gathered from a man aged 45-60 years with myelofibrosis. Some clones in this sample may be carry-over from other donors' samples. The CDR3 runs from the conserved cysteine through the conserved F or W. D genes are given only for firm matches. Expanded clones get a size class; other rows say once, few or many, or leave the size out.

abundance	v_gene	d_gene	j_gene	CDR3aa	CDR3nt
-	TRBV30	-	TRBJ1-2	CAWSVGGDGYTF	TGTGCCTGGAGTGTTGGGGGTGACGGCTACACCTTC
few	TRBV6-5	-	TRBJ2-7	CASSYGAGPEGEQYF	TGTGCCAGCAGTTATGGGGCAGGACCGGAGGGCGAGCAGTACTTC
-	TRBV6-6	-	TRBJ2-7	CASSFPGLNEQYF	TGTGCCAGCAGCTTCCCGGGACTCAACGAGCAGTACTTC
few	TRBV30	-	TRBJ1-1	CAWSEGGWTEAFF	TGTGCCTGGAGTGAGGGCGGGTGGACTGAAGCTTTCTTT
-	TRBV30	-	TRBJ1-2	CAWMPIDSLNYGYTF	TGTGCCTGGATGCCCATCGACAGTTTGAACTATGGCTACACCTTC
-	TRBV6-5	-	TRBJ1-5	CASSYSRQGRNQPQHF	TGTGCCAGCAGTTACTCAAGGCAGGGACGGAATCAGCCCCAGCATTTT
-	TRBV29-1	-	TRBJ1-1	CSARTKLGEAFF	TGCAGCGCCCGGACGAAATTGGGTGAAGCCTTCTTT
few	TRBV25-1	-	TRBJ1-4	CASRRSTNEKLFF	TGTGCCAGCCGCCGATCAACTAATGAAAAACTGTTTTTT
-	TRBV29-1	-	TRBJ1-2	CSVDVADRVNYGYTF	TGCAGCGTTGATGTTGCGGACAGAGTTAACTATGGCTACACCTTC
-	TRBV2	-	TRBJ2-5	CASSEAPSSDRDGGTQYF	TGTGCCAGCAGTGAAGCGCCCTCTAGCGACAGGGACGGTGGGACCCAGTACTTC
-	TRBV6-6	-	TRBJ2-7	CAPKAVRRGEQYF	TGTGCCCCTAAGGCGGTCCGGCGGGGCGAGCAGTACTTC
-	TRBV28	-	TRBJ2-7	CASSFWWGEQYF	TGTGCCAGCAGTTTCTGGTGGGGCGAGCAGTACTTC
-	TRBV7-2	TRBD2	TRBJ2-7	CASSLEKREGLEQYF	TGTGCCAGCAGCTTAGAGAAGCGGGAGGGCCTTGAGCAGTACTTC
-	TRBV30	-	TRBJ2-7	CAWSVGISSYEQYF	TGTGCCTGGAGTGTAGGGATTAGCTCCTACGAGCAGTACTTC
-	TRBV5-6	TRBD1	TRBJ1-3	CASSNTGVSGNTIYF	TGTGCCAGCTCAAACACAGGGGTCTCTGGAAACACCATATATTTT
-	TRBV30	TRBD1	TRBJ1-5	CAWSGQGDQPQHF	TGTGCCTGGAGTGGACAGGGAGACCAGCCCCAGCATTTT
-	TRBV6-5	TRBD1	TRBJ1-5	CASSPGTGGNQPQHF	TGTGCCAGCAGTCCTGGGACAGGGGGCAATCAGCCCCAGCATTTT
-	TRBV30	-	TRBJ2-7	CAWGTPYEQYF	TGTGCCTGGGGGACGCCCTACGAGCAGTACTTC
-	TRBV11-2	-	TRBJ2-1	CASSLGGVVVAANNEQFF	TGTGCCAGCAGCTTAGGGGGGGTGGTAGTCGCAGCCAACAATGAGCAGTTCTTC
few	TRBV6-1	-	TRBJ1-1	CASSEGQENTEAFF	TGTGCCAGCAGTGAAGGTCAGGAGAACACTGAAGCTTTCTTT
-	TRBV2	-	TRBJ1-1	CASSVNQMNTEAFF	TGTGCCAGCAGTGTAAACCAGATGAACACTGAAGCTTTCTTT
few	TRBV20-1	-	TRBJ2-3	CSANLDTQYF	TGCAGTGCTAATCTAGATACGCAGTATTTT
few	TRBV30	-	TRBJ2-7	CAWMLEGYEQYF	TGTGCCTGGATGCTAGAGGGCTACGAGCAGTACTTC
few	TRBV30	-	TRBJ2-1	CAWSGVPVGNEQFF	TGTGCCTGGAGTGGAGTACCTGTGGGCAATGAGCAGTTCTTC
few	TRBV5-8	-	TRBJ1-1	CASSAHNLNTEAFF	TGTGCCAGCAGCGCCCACAACTTGAACACTGAAGCTTTCTTT
few	TRBV28	-	TRBJ2-1	CASSLSFGRSKSSYNEQFF	TGTGCCAGCAGTTTATCATTTGGGCGGTCCAAATCCTCCTACAATGAGCAGTTCTTC
-	TRBV6-1	-	TRBJ1-1	CASSEDRGDTEAFF	TGTGCCAGCAGTGAAGATCGGGGTGACACTGAAGCTTTCTTT
medium-sized	TRBV10-3	-	TRBJ1-4	CAIREEGQGEKLFF	TGTGCCATCAGAGAAGAGGGACAAGGTGAAAAACTGTTTTTT
few	TRBV30	-	TRBJ2-7	CAWSAVHEQYF	TGTGCCTGGAGCGCAGTCCACGAGCAGTACTTC
-	TRBV6-5	-	TRBJ2-7	CASSYASHYEQYF	TGTGCCAGCAGTTACGCATCGCACTACGAGCAGTACTTC
-	TRBV11-2	-	TRBJ2-7	CASSWGQGGKYF	TGTGCCAGCAGCTGGGGGCAGGGGGGGAAGTACTTC
-	TRBV20-1	-	TRBJ2-1	CSGNGMTEQFF	TGCAGTGGAAACGGGATGACTGAGCAGTTCTTC
few	TRBV5-1	TRBD1	TRBJ2-7	CASSFDTGGTLSYEQYF	TGCGCCAGCAGCTTCGACACAGGGGGAACTCTCTCCTACGAGCAGTACTTC
-	TRBV6-6	-	TRBJ2-7	CASGADYEQYF	TGTGCCAGCGGGGCGGATTACGAGCAGTACTTC
-	TRBV6-1	TRBD1	TRBJ1-2	CASSERTGLYGYTF	TGTGCCAGCAGTGAACGGACAGGGCTCTATGGCTACACCTTC
few	TRBV30	TRBD1	TRBJ1-2	CAWSTDRERFGLLDGYTF	TGTGCCTGGAGTACTGACAGGGAAAGGTTTGGTTTGTTGGATGGCTACACCTTC
few	TRBV10-3	-	TRBJ1-2	CAISVTGDRGYTF	TGTGCCATCAGTGTCACCGGAGATCGCGGCTACACCTTC
-	TRBV29-1	-	TRBJ2-7	CSVGVSSSYEQYF	TGCAGCGTGGGGGTGAGTAGCTCCTACGAGCAGTACTTC
-	TRBV6-1	TRBD1	TRBJ2-7	CASSPTGSYEQYF	TGTGCCAGCAGCCCGACAGGGTCCTACGAGCAGTACTTC
few	TRBV7-2	TRBD1	TRBJ1-5	CASSLGGDRRNQPQHF	TGTGCCAGCAGCTTAGGAGGGGACAGACGCAATCAGCCCCAGCATTTT
few	TRBV11-3	-	TRBJ2-7	CASSLEVFGEQYF	TGTGCCAGCAGCTTAGAGGTATTCGGCGAGCAGTACTTC
few	TRBV23-1	-	TRBJ2-3	CARGPATDTQYF	TGCGCCAGGGGACCTGCCACAGATACGCAGTATTTT
-	TRBV30	-	TRBJ1-6	CAWSETVISPLHF	TGTGCCTGGAGTGAGACAGTGATATCACCCCTCCACTTT
-	TRBV30	-	TRBJ2-3	CAWRRLLNTDTQYF	TGTGCCTGGAGACGACTGCTAAACACAGATACGCAGTATTTT
-	TRBV6-5	TRBD2	TRBJ2-7	CASSYGTSGYEQYF	TGTGCCAGCAGTTACGGGACTAGCGGCTACGAGCAGTACTTC
few	TRBV2	-	TRBJ2-5	CASSMGASEETQYF	TGTGCCAGCAGTATGGGGGCTAGCGAGGAGACCCAGTACTTC
-	TRBV5-1	-	TRBJ1-2	CASSPRTDYGYTF	TGCGCCAGCAGCCCGCGGACGGACTATGGCTACACCTTC
-	TRBV6-6	TRBD2	TRBJ2-1	CASSQGTSGNEQFF	TGTGCCAGCAGCCAAGGGACTAGCGGCAATGAGCAGTTCTTC
-	TRBV6-1	TRBD1	TRBJ2-7	CASIPGGSEQYF	TGTGCCAGCATCCCAGGGGGCTCCGAGCAGTACTTC
-	TRBV29-1	TRBD1	TRBJ2-7	CSVWTGDSYEQYF	TGCAGCGTCTGGACAGGGGACTCCTACGAGCAGTACTTC
-	TRBV5-6	-	TRBJ1-5	CASSLGGPSGNQPQHF	TGTGCCAGCAGCTTGGGAGGGCCGTCGGGCAATCAGCCCCAGCATTTT
few	TRBV10-3	TRBD2	TRBJ2-7	CAISEGLGGGYEQYF	TGTGCCATCAGTGAGGGCCTCGGGGGGGGCTACGAGCAGTACTTC
-	TRBV28	-	TRBJ1-2	CASHRGNYGYTF	TGTGCCAGCCATCGGGGCAACTATGGCTACACCTTC
few	TRBV27	-	TRBJ2-3	CASSLGRDHTQYF	TGTGCCAGCAGTTTGGGACGGGACCATACGCAGTATTTT
few	TRBV5-6	TRBD1	TRBJ1-2	CASSGQGRYGYTF	TGTGCCAGCAGCGGACAGGGAAGATATGGCTACACCTTC
-	TRBV25-1	-	TRBJ1-6	CASSELGASPLHF	TGTGCCAGCAGTGAATTGGGGGCATCACCCCTCCACTTT